The 27 T cell receptor beta chains listed next were all sequenced from one sample in a study of T cells after yellow fever vaccination. From the 5' RACE reads, TCRdb called clonotypes with MiXCR, one entry per CDR3 protein. The sample contains 250,000 or so distinct CDR3 sequences, less than 7.5% of which appear only once. The source material was CD4+ T cells sorted from PBMCs, sampled on the day of the yellow fever booster vaccination. The receptors stem from a man aged 25 to 40 who received the YFV17D yellow fever vaccine.

This clonotype was seen at least ten times. The chain combines TRBV12-3 or TRBV12-4 with TRBJ1-1, with D hard to call. V was cut by 4 bases and J by 0 bases, with 9 bases left in between. CDR3 length equals 14 residues. The CDR3 region is CASSSLLMNTEAFF. DNA of the CDR3: TGTGCCAGCAGTTCCCTGCTAATGAACACTGAAGCTTTCTTT.

The chain carries TRBV19 and TRBJ2-7; weak D call: TRBD2 (6 bases). The germline gives CDR1 LNHDA, CDR2 SQIVND (reference sequence). V dropped 5 bases and J dropped 3 bases, with 17 bases sitting between them. CDR3 size: 15 residues. CDR3 nucleotides: TGTGCCAGTAGTGGGGGACTTTCTGCCTACTACGAGCAGTACTTC. It translates to CASSGGLSAYYEQYF.

This clonotype was seen a handful of times. An end of the junction differs from the germline gene, which may be a read error. The V gene is TRBV7-7, the J gene TRBJ2-5; D may be TRBD1 (5 bases). Germline V CDR1 and CDR2: SSHAT, FNYEAQ (reference sequence). The CDR3 length is 14 residues. The CDR3 nucleotides read TGTGCTAGCAGCTTAGGGGTCGGACGGGAGACCCAGTACTTC. It encodes CASSLGVGRETQYF.

This clonotype was picked up a small number of times. This chain uses TRBV20-1 with TRBJ1-1; D unresolved. Germline-derived CDR1 and CDR2 are DFQATT and SNEGSKA (reference sequence). V lost 5 bases and J lost 0, with 10 bases in between. The CDR3 loop spans 13 amino acids. CDR3 sequence: CSAAEVMNTEAFF. In DNA, the CDR3 is TGCAGTGCTGCAGAAGTAATGAACACTGAAGCTTTCTTT.

A few counts support this clonotype. The chain combines TRBV7-2 with TRBJ1-2; TRBD1 is a possible D gene (5 bases). The germline gives CDR1 SGHTA, CDR2 FQGNSA. Trimming removed 5 bases from V and 2 bases from J, with 12 bases in between. This CDR3 spans 14 amino acids. CDR3 nucleotides: TGTGCCAGCAGCCCAGACTGGGGGAACTATGGCTACACCTTC. Protein: CASSPDWGNYGYTF.

This clonotype was seen more than once but under ten times. The J gene is TRBJ2-1, the V gene TRBV18; D is perhaps TRBD1 or TRBD2 (5 bases each). This CDR3 spans 13 amino acids. Germline V gives CDR1 KGHSH, CDR2 LQKENI. Deletions cut 3 bases from V and 6 bases from J, with 9 bases between. As DNA, the CDR3 is TGTGCCAGCTCACCCCGGGGCCCCAATGAGCAGTTCTTC. Translation gives CASSPRGPNEQFF.

This clonotype was picked up a small number of times. V usage is TRBV11-2 and J usage is TRBJ2-1; D gene ambiguous. There are 12 residues in the CDR3. The germline CDR1 and CDR2 sequences are SGHAT and FQNNGV. Trimming left V 2 bases short and J 9 bases short, with 8 bases between. DNA of the CDR3: TGTGCCAGCAGCTTACAATCAAGTGAGCAGTTCTTC. Translation: CASSLQSSEQFF.

The chain is built from TRBV20-1 and TRBJ2-3, with D tentatively TRBD1 (6 bases). The germline V gene has CDR1 DFQATT and CDR2 SNEGSKA (reference sequence). V lost 4 bases and J lost 0, with 14 bases in between. There are 15 residues in the CDR3. The CDR3 here is CSAKRGTSSTDTQYF. The CDR3 region has the DNA TGCAGTGCTAAGAGGGGGACCTCTAGCACAGATACGCAGTATTTT.

This clonotype was detected ten times or more. The chain employs TRBV5-1 and TRBJ1-1; D possibly corresponds to TRBD1 (5 bases). The CDR3 runs to 15 residues. With 1 base removed from V and 4 bases from J, the gap between germline ends came to 14 bases. Germline loops: CDR1 SGHRS, CDR2 YFSETQ. CDR3: CASSLSEIGGTEAFF. The CDR3 nucleotides are TGCGCCAGCAGCTTGTCAGAGATCGGGGGCACTGAAGCTTTCTTT. Drawing the rest from reference TRBV5-1 and TRBJ1-1, the complete variable domain is KAGVTQTPRYLIKTRGQQVTLSCSPISGHRSVSWYQQTPGQGLQFLFEYFSETQRNKGNFPGRFSGRQFSNSRSEMNVSTLELGDSALYLCASSLSEIGGTEAFFGQGTRLTVV.

The V gene is TRBV7-9, the J gene TRBJ2-2, with 7 bases fitting TRBD1. With 5 bases clipped from V and 3 bases from J, the junction kept 6 bases outside the gene matches. CDR1 is SEHNR, CDR2 FQNEAQ, per germline (reference sequence). The CDR3 has 15 amino acids. CDR3: CASSHRQGYTGELFF. DNA of the CDR3: TGTGCCAGCAGCCATAGACAGGGCTACACCGGGGAGCTGTTTTTT.

This clonotype was seen repeatedly, ten times or more. V and J are TRBV5-1 and TRBJ2-3; D gene unclear. The CDR3 is 14 amino acids. Per the germline V gene, CDR1 is SGHRS and CDR2 is YFSETQ. The V end lost 0 bases, the J end lost 2 bases, and 7 bases lay between the germline ends. DNA of the CDR3: TGCGCCAGCAGCTTGGATACCTACACAGATACGCAGTATTTT. It translates to CASSLDTYTDTQYF. The full variable domain, its missing parts supplied by reference TRBV5-1 and TRBJ2-3, is KAGVTQTPRYLIKTRGQQVTLSCSPISGHRSVSWYQQTPGQGLQFLFEYFSETQRNKGNFPGRFSGRQFSNSRSEMNVSTLELGDSALYLCASSLDTYTDTQYFGPGTRLTVL.

In this sample, this clonotype turned up a few times. The rearrangement links TRBV5-5 to TRBJ2-7, with no clear D. CDR3 length: 13 residues. CDR1 and CDR2 (germline): SGHKS, YYEKEE (reference sequence). V lost 1 base and J lost 6, with 11 bases in between. The chain's CDR3 is CASSLRNRPEQYF. The CDR3 region has the DNA TGTGCCAGCAGCTTGAGGAACAGACCCGAGCAGTACTTC.

This clonotype was picked up a small number of times. The chain uses TRBV7-8 and TRBJ2-7, with a tentative D call TRBD1 (5 bases). Germline V gene data show CDR1 as SGHVS and CDR2 as FQNEAQ. The CDR3 has 14 residues. Trimming pared 5 bases from V and 0 bases from J, leaving 11 bases between. The CDR3 DNA follows: TGTGCCAGCAGCCCAGGGCGCTTCTCCTACGAGCAGTACTTC. Amino acid sequence: CASSPGRFSYEQYF.

The chain employs TRBV24-1 and TRBJ2-1; 13 bases match TRBD2. Germline values: CDR1 KGHDR, CDR2 SFDVKD. V trimming: 1 base; J trimming: 9 bases; junction bases outside the gene matches: 5. This CDR3 comprises 16 residues. In nucleotides, the CDR3 is TGTGCCACCAGTGATTTCCGGACTAGCGGGAGCGGTGAGCAGTTCTTC. Protein sequence: CATSDFRTSGSGEQFF.

This clonotype was found a few times. J is TRBJ2-7 and V is TRBV6-5; D perhaps matches TRBD2 (5 bases). Deletions cut 0 bases from V and 4 bases from J, with 10 bases between. This CDR3 is 14 amino acids long. Germline-derived CDR1 and CDR2 are MNHEY and SVGAGI. Here the CDR3 DNA reads TGTGCCAGCAGTTACTCCCCGGGAACGTACGAGCAGTACTTC. Translated, it gives CASSYSPGTYEQYF.

This clonotype appeared a few times. The V gene is TRBV6-1, the J gene TRBJ2-7; 7 bases match TRBD1. J lost 11 bases, V lost 6 bases, and 16 bases had no gene match. This CDR3 has 14 residues. Germline-derived CDR1 and CDR2 are MNHNS and SASEGT. DNA for the CDR3: TGTGCCAGCAGGCTCGGGACAGCCCAACCCCCGGAGTACTTC. Translating gives CASRLGTAQPPEYF.

There are a few counts of this clonotype. The V gene is TRBV12-3 or TRBV12-4, the J gene TRBJ2-1, with 12 bases lining up with TRBD2. The V gene end was trimmed by 3 bases and the J gene end by 7 bases; junction bases not matched to a gene: 4. This CDR3 has 15 amino acids. This CDR3 is CASSFFGLAGNEQFF. The DNA of the CDR3 is TGTGCCAGCAGTTTCTTCGGACTAGCGGGGAATGAGCAGTTCTTC.

This clonotype was detected only a few times. This chain connects TRBV7-2 to TRBJ1-3; no firm D call. This CDR3 contains 14 residues. Germline CDR1 reads SGHTA; CDR2 reads FQGNSA. Trimming left V 7 bases short and J 3 bases short, with 13 bases between. CDR3 DNA: TGTGCCAGCACCTATAGCGACTTTGGAAACACCATATATTTT. Protein sequence: CASTYSDFGNTIYF.

This clonotype showed up many times. The genes are TRBV7-6 and TRBJ2-1, with TRBD2 matching over 10 bases. There are 14 residues in the CDR3. The V segment lost 5 bases and the J segment 6 bases; nucleotides outside the gene matches: 4. Germline CDR1 and CDR2: SGHVS and FNYEAQ. The chain's CDR3 is CASSPGTSANEQFF. CDR3 nucleotide sequence: TGTGCCAGCAGCCCCGGGACTAGCGCCAATGAGCAGTTCTTC.

This clonotype came up many times. V is TRBV4-3 and J is TRBJ2-7, with 10 nucleotides matching TRBD1. J gave up 4 bases and V 0 bases, and 3 bases lay outside the gene matches. The CDR3 consists of 15 residues. The germline V gene has CDR1 LGHNA and CDR2 YSLEER. This chain's CDR3 is CASSQDPDRGYEQYF. The CDR3 DNA is TGCGCCAGCAGCCAAGACCCGGACAGGGGGTACGAGCAGTACTTC.

This clonotype was picked up many times. The V gene is TRBV13, the J gene TRBJ1-3; D might be TRBD1 (5 bases). The V gene's germline CDR1 is PRHDT and CDR2 FYEKMQ (reference sequence). Deletions cut 3 bases from V and 0 bases from J, with 9 bases between. The CDR3 runs to 15 residues. CDR3 nucleotides: TGTGCCAGCAGCTTCGGGACGGTCTCTGGAAACACCATATATTTT. Its translation: CASSFGTVSGNTIYF. Using reference TRBV13 and TRBJ1-3 for the parts outside the CDR3, the full variable domain is AAGVIQSPRHLIKEKRETATLKCYPIPRHDTVYWYQQGPGQDPQFLISFYEKMQSDKGSIPDRFSAQQFSDYHSELNMSSLELGDSALYFCASSFGTVSGNTIYFGEGSWLTVV.

The chain is built from TRBV19 and TRBJ2-2; 10 positions agree with TRBD2. The CDR3 spans 16 residues. Germline CDR1 reads LNHDA; CDR2 reads SQIVND (reference sequence). J was trimmed by 2 bases and V by 5 bases; bases with no gene match: 5. CDR3 DNA sequence: TGTGCCAGTAGTCCAATAGCGGGAGGTAACACCGGGGAGCTGTTTTTT. Amino acid sequence: CASSPIAGGNTGELFF.

This clonotype was observed a few times. The gene calls are TRBV19 and TRBJ2-1, with 13 positions matching TRBD2. Losses at the gene ends were 5 bases for V and 4 bases for J; bases not matched to a gene: 5. Germline loops: CDR1 LNHDA, CDR2 SQIVND (reference sequence). The CDR3 contains 16 residues. The CDR3 is CASSYRTSGRYNEQFF. DNA of the CDR3: TGTGCCAGTAGTTACAGGACTAGCGGGAGATACAATGAGCAGTTCTTC.

This rearrangement joins TRBV11-2 to TRBJ2-1, with 7 bases aligning to TRBD2. Germline lookup yields CDR1 SGHAT and CDR2 FQNNGV. The length of the CDR3 is 15 residues. Losses at the gene ends were 4 bases for V and 9 bases for J; bases not matched to a gene: 12. The CDR3 coding sequence is TGTGCCAGCAGCTCCCTTCTTACTAGCGTCGGTGAGCAGTTCTTC. Residues: CASSSLLTSVGEQFF. The full variable domain, in which reference TRBV11-2 and TRBJ2-1 provide the parts outside the CDR3, is EAGVAQSPRYKIIEKRQSVAFWCNPISGHATLYWYQQILGQGPKLLIQFQNNGVVDDSQLPKDRFSAERLKGVDSTLKIQPAKLEDSAVYLCASSSLLTSVGEQFFGPGTRLTVL.

This clonotype was seen a handful of times. J is TRBJ1-2 and V is TRBV7-2, with a possible D match to TRBD1 (6 bases). V was cut by 4 bases and J by 4 bases, with 16 bases left in between. Germline loops: CDR1 SGHTA, CDR2 FQGNSA. The length of the CDR3 is 15 residues. In nucleotides, the CDR3 is TGTGCCAGCAGCTACGGGTCGGGGGCCGCCTATGGCTACACCTTC. Protein: CASSYGSGAAYGYTF. The full variable domain, with the rest looked up from reference TRBV7-2 and TRBJ1-2, is GAGVSQSPSNKVTEKGKDVELRCDPISGHTALYWYRQSLGQGLEFLIYFQGNSAPDKSGLPSDRFSAERTGGSVSTLTIQRTQQEDSAVYLCASSYGSGAAYGYTFGSGTRLTVV.

This clonotype has at least ten counts. This rearrangement joins TRBV5-1 to TRBJ2-2; 9 bases line up with TRBD1. This CDR3 is 16 amino acids long. The junction had 6 bases not matched to a gene; V was cut back by 0 bases and J by 6 bases. Germline V gives CDR1 SGHRS, CDR2 YFSETQ. The CDR3 protein is CASSLANRGQSGELFF. The CDR3 DNA is TGCGCCAGCAGCTTGGCCAACAGGGGGCAATCCGGGGAGCTGTTTTTT.

This clonotype was counted many times. The genes are TRBV7-3 and TRBJ2-5; D not certain. CDR3 length: 13 amino acids. V lost 2 bases and J lost 1, with 5 bases in between. From germline, CDR1 is SGHTA and CDR2 FQGTGA. The CDR3 coding sequence is TGTGCCAGCAGCTTATCCGTCCAAGAGACCCAGTACTTC. Translated: CASSLSVQETQYF. Filled out from reference TRBV7-3 and TRBJ2-5, the complete variable domain reads GAGVSQTPSNKVTEKGKYVELRCDPISGHTALYWYRQSLGQGPEFLIYFQGTGAADDSGLPNDRFFAVRPEGSVSTLKIQRTERGDSAVYLCASSLSVQETQYFGPGTRLLVL.